The clone carrying this T cell receptor (beta chain) was picked up one time. CDR3 length: 15 residues. V trimming: 5 bases; J trimming: 5 bases; junction bases outside the gene matches: 4. Germline assignment: CDR1 SGHAT and CDR2 FQNNGV. The sample belongs to a study of Ad26.COV2.S vaccination and SARS-CoV-2 variants. Profiling relied on immunoSEQ multiplex PCR, and the TCRdb table lists in-frame clones only, not all of them. The sample lists around 370,000 clones; 90% to 95% were seen once. V and J are TRBV11-2 and TRBJ2-1; 12 bases line up with TRBD2. This TCR was sampled from a human donor who had recovered from COVID-19. Sequences were derived from peripheral blood, sampled after recovery from COVID-19. The CDR3 DNA reads as TGTGCCAGCAGCGCCCTAGCGGGGGGGAACAATGAGCAGTTCTTC. This encodes CASSALAGGNNEQFF.